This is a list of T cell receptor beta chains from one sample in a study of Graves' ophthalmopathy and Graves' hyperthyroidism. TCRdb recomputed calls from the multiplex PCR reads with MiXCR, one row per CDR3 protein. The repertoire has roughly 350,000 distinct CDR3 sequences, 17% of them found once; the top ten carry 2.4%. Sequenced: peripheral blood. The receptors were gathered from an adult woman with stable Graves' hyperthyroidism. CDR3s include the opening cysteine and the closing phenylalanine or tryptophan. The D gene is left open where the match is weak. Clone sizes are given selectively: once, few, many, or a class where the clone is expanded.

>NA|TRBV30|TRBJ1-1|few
CAWNLGLGGTEAFF
TGTGCCTGGAATCTGGGACTTGGGGGCACTGAAGCTTTCTTT
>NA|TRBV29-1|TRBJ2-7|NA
CSVRDTYEQYF
TGCAGCGTCCGGGACACGTACGAGCAGTACTTC
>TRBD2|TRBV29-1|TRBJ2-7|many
CSVRAGGTYEQYF
TGCAGCGTCAGAGCGGGAGGCACCTACGAGCAGTACTTC
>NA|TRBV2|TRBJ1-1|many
CASSFPQGYTEAFF
TGTGCCAGCAGTTTTCCACAGGGTTACACTGAAGCTTTCTTT
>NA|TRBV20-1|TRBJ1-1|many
CSATITGQGNTEAFF
TGCAGTGCCACAATCACCGGGCAGGGCAACACTGAAGCTTTCTTT
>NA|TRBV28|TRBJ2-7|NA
CASSSDLRHEQYF
TGTGCCAGCAGTTCGGATCTAAGGCACGAGCAGTACTTC
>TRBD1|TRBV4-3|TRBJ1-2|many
CASSQDSVTGSDGYTF
TGCGCCAGCAGCCAAGATTCGGTGACAGGGTCTGATGGCTACACCTTC
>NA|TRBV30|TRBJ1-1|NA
CAWSVLRSGLPNTEAFF
TGTGCCTGGAGTGTACTTCGGAGTGGACTCCCGAACACTGAAGCTTTCTTT
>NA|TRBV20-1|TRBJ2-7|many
CSARATGGSGAYEQYF
TGCAGTGCTAGAGCTACGGGCGGAAGTGGGGCCTACGAGCAGTACTTC
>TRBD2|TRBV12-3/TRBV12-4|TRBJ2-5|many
CASSETSGPMHGTQYF
TGTGCCAGCAGTGAGACTAGCGGACCCATGCATGGAACCCAGTACTTC
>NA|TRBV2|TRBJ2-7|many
CASRRGRDDSYEQYF
TGTGCCAGCAGGAGGGGCCGGGACGACTCCTACGAGCAGTACTTC
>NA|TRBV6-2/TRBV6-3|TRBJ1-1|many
CASSYSKMGQASTEAFF
TGTGCCAGCAGTTACTCGAAAATGGGCCAAGCTAGCACTGAAGCTTTCTTT
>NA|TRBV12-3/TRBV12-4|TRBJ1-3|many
CASSLAQSSGNTIYF
TGTGCCAGCAGTTTGGCGCAGAGCTCTGGAAACACCATATATTTT
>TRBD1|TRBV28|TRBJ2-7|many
CASSPDRGYIYEQYF
TGTGCCAGCAGCCCGGACAGGGGCTATATCTACGAGCAGTACTTC
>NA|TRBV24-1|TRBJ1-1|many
CALRAGKTEAFF
TGTGCCCTCAGAGCAGGGAAAACTGAAGCTTTCTTT
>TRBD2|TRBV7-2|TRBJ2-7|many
CASSLVWRGEEQYF
TGTGCCAGCAGCTTAGTTTGGCGGGGGGAAGAGCAGTACTTC
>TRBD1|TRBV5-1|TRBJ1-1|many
CASSFYLTGENTEAFF
TGCGCCAGCAGCTTTTACCTAACAGGGGAGAACACTGAAGCTTTCTTT
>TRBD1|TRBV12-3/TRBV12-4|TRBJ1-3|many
CASLGTVIGNTIYF
TGTGCCAGTCTCGGGACAGTTATAGGAAACACCATATATTTT
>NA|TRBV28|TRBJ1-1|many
CASSSPQGITEAFF
TGTGCCAGCAGTTCGCCCCAGGGTATCACTGAAGCTTTCTTT
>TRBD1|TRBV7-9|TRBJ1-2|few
CVSSRGQGLDYGYTF
TGTGTCAGCAGCCGCGGACAGGGACTAGACTATGGCTACACCTTC
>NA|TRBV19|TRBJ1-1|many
CATGEGKRTEAFF
TGTGCCACCGGCGAGGGAAAGAGGACTGAAGCTTTCTTT
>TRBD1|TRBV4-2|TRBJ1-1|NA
CASSALSGGEENTEAFF
TGTGCCAGCAGCGCACTGTCAGGGGGGGAGGAGAACACTGAAGCTTTCTTT
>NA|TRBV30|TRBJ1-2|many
CAWSNSDVAGGYTF
TGTGCCTGGAGTAATTCGGACGTAGCCGGTGGCTACACCTTC
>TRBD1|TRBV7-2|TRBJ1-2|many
CASRRDRGGYGYTF
TGTGCCAGCAGACGCGACAGGGGAGGCTATGGCTACACCTTC
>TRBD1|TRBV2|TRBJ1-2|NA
CASSEGQPVSNYTF
TGTGCCAGCAGCGAGGGACAGCCCGTGTCAAACTACACCTTC
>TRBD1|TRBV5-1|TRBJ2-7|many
CASSWMGQGVNEQYF
TGCGCCAGCAGCTGGATGGGACAGGGTGTAAACGAGCAGTACTTC
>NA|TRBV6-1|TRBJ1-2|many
CASSEAGEGSYGYTF
TGTGCCAGCAGTGAAGCGGGCGAGGGGAGCTATGGCTACACCTTC
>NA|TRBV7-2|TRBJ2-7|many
CASSSHYEQYF
TGTGCCAGCAGCTCACACTACGAGCAGTACTTC
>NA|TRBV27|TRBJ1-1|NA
CASNPRDAVNTEAFF
TGTGCCAGCAACCCCAGGGATGCGGTGAACACTGAAGCTTTCTTT